These T cell receptor beta chains were read from a single sample in a study of shared clonotypes between healthy human individuals. TCRdb's table, derived via immunoSEQ multiplex PCR, lists solely in-frame clones and lacks some. The table records more than 400,000 clones, roughly 80% of them present only once. Sequences were obtained from PBMCs. Receptors originate from a woman aged 40 to 50 in good health. Some clones in this sample may be carry-over from other donors' samples. Both conserved end residues are part of each CDR3. The D gene is left open where the match is weak. Clone size is shown for a subset of rows, as once, few, many or a class of expanded clone.

>.|TRBV7-6|.|TRBJ2-5
CASSSPGSETQYF
TGTGCCAGCAGCTCCCCCGGGTCAGAGACCCAGTACTTC
>.|TRBV15|.|TRBJ2-1
CATSGSRYNEQFF
TGTGCCACCAGCGGGAGTAGGTACAATGAGCAGTTCTTC
>.|TRBV11-2|TRBD2|TRBJ2-7
CASSLVAGVSYEQYF
TGTGCCAGCAGCTTAGTAGCGGGGGTTTCCTACGAGCAGTACTTC
>.|TRBV5-4|.|TRBJ1-3
CASSLARASGNTIYF
TGTGCCAGCAGCTTGGCCAGGGCATCTGGAAACACCATATATTTT
>.|TRBV7-9|.|TRBJ1-2
CASSLSTGTGRGYTF
TGTGCCAGCAGCTTGTCCACCGGGACCGGGAGGGGCTACACCTTC
>.|TRBV14|.|TRBJ1-5
CASSQSVDQPQHF
TGTGCCAGCAGCCAATCAGTAGACCAGCCCCAGCATTTT
>.|TRBV9|.|TRBJ1-4
CASSASDSRTNEKLFF
TGTGCCAGCAGCGCCTCCGACAGCCGCACTAATGAAAAACTGTTTTTT
>.|TRBV11-2|.|TRBJ2-2
CASSLGLGDTGELFF
TGTGCCAGCAGCTTAGGTTTAGGTGACACCGGGGAGCTGTTTTTT
>.|TRBV19|TRBD1|TRBJ2-5
CASSNPRGTGTKETQYF
TGTGCCAGTAGTAATCCCAGGGGGACGGGTACCAAAGAGACCCAGTACTTC
>once|TRBV7-3|.|TRBJ1-1
CASSARRNTEAFF
TGTGCCAGCAGCGCCCGACGGAACACTGAAGCTTTCTTT
>.|TRBV25-1|.|TRBJ2-7
CASSESSGGIRYEQYF
TGTGCCAGCAGTGAATCATCAGGTGGAATTCGGTACGAGCAGTACTTC
>.|TRBV7-2|TRBD2|TRBJ2-1
CASSLAGGPFNEQFF
TGTGCCAGCAGCTTAGCGGGAGGGCCGTTCAATGAGCAGTTCTTC
>once|TRBV2|.|TRBJ2-2
CASSAGGKRVGELFF
TGTGCCAGCAGTGCAGGCGGGAAAAGGGTCGGGGAGCTGTTTTTT
>.|TRBV4-3|TRBD2|TRBJ2-1
CASSQDPSGRGEQFF
TGCGCCAGCAGCCAAGATCCTAGCGGGAGAGGTGAGCAGTTCTTC
>.|TRBV19|.|TRBJ2-4
CASKDQISADIQYF
TGTGCCAGTAAGGACCAGATCAGCGCGGACATTCAGTACTTC
>.|TRBV7-2|.|TRBJ2-1
CASSLDSDNEQFF
TGTGCCAGCAGCTTGGATAGTGACAATGAGCAGTTCTTC
>.|TRBV5-1|TRBD2|TRBJ2-5
CASSPQGGRQETQYF
TGCGCCAGCAGCCCGCAGGGAGGGAGACAAGAGACCCAGTACTTC
>.|TRBV7-8|TRBD1|TRBJ2-2
CASSLSGTGHTGELFF
TGTGCCAGCAGCTTATCCGGGACAGGGCACACCGGGGAGCTGTTTTTT
>few|TRBV6-5|.|TRBJ1-4
CASAREGLYEKLFF
TGTGCCAGCGCCAGGGAGGGGTTGTATGAAAAACTGTTTTTT
>.|TRBV6-5|.|TRBJ1-5
CASSYTVNQPQHF
TGTGCCAGCAGTTACACGGTCAATCAGCCCCAGCATTTT
>.|TRBV10-3|TRBD2|TRBJ2-3
CAISETASGYSTDTQYF
TGTGCCATCAGTGAGACGGCTAGCGGATATAGCACAGATACGCAGTATTTT
>.|TRBV2|.|TRBJ1-1
CASSEWSPENTEAFF
TGTGCCAGCAGTGAGTGGTCTCCGGAGAACACTGAAGCTTTCTTT
>.|TRBV28|TRBD1|TRBJ1-1
CAITRGLGTEAFF
TGTGCCATAACCAGGGGGCTGGGGACTGAAGCTTTCTTT
>.|TRBV28|.|TRBJ2-7
CASSYLAYEQYF
TGTGCCAGCAGTTATCTAGCCTACGAGCAGTACTTC
>.|TRBV7-2|TRBD1|TRBJ1-4
CASSLQGVGEKLFF
TGTGCCAGCAGCCTACAGGGGGTGGGGGAAAAACTGTTTTTT
>.|TRBV28|.|TRBJ2-1
CASSLSSSYNEQFF
TGTGCCAGCAGTTTATCTAGCTCCTACAATGAGCAGTTCTTC
>few|TRBV30|TRBD1|TRBJ1-2
CASRDRGQNGYTF
TGTGCCTCCCGGGACAGGGGGCAAAATGGCTACACCTTC
>.|TRBV7-2|TRBD1|TRBJ2-2
CASIIGQGDTGELFF
TGTGCCAGCATCATCGGGCAGGGGGACACCGGGGAGCTGTTTTTT
>.|TRBV4-1|TRBD1|TRBJ2-1
CASSRTGGMYNEQFF
TGCGCCAGCAGCCGAACAGGGGGCATGTACAATGAGCAGTTCTTC
>.|TRBV9|.|TRBJ1-4
CASSVARGLYNEKLFF
TGTGCCAGCAGCGTAGCTCGGGGCCTCTATAATGAAAAACTGTTTTTT
>.|TRBV2|TRBD2|TRBJ2-1
CASSGTSGNEQFF
TGTGCCAGCAGCGGGACTAGCGGGAACGAGCAGTTCTTC
>.|TRBV19|.|TRBJ1-5
CASSISAGWPQVSQHF
TGTGCCAGTAGTATTTCGGCGGGGTGGCCCCAAGTGTCCCAGCATTTT
>.|TRBV30|.|TRBJ1-4
CAWSLGAGEKLFF
TGTGCCTGGAGTCTGGGGGCCGGTGAAAAACTGTTTTTT
>.|TRBV10-3|.|TRBJ2-4
CAISAAEAKNIQYF
TGTGCCATCAGTGCCGCGGAAGCCAAAAACATTCAGTACTTC
>.|TRBV30|.|TRBJ1-5
CAWSEGPINQPQHF
TGTGCCTGGAGTGAAGGACCTATAAATCAGCCCCAGCATTTT
>.|TRBV28|.|TRBJ2-5
CASSSARPETQYF
TGTGCCAGCAGTTCCGCCAGGCCGGAGACCCAGTACTTC
>.|TRBV5-4|TRBD1|TRBJ1-4
CASSLRQGRGEKLFF
TGTGCCAGCAGCCTCAGACAGGGGAGGGGTGAAAAACTGTTTTTT
>few|TRBV10-1|.|TRBJ2-1
CASSEGPQGPQFF
TGCGCCAGCAGTGAGGGCCCGCAAGGCCCGCAGTTCTTC
>few|TRBV5-1|TRBD1|TRBJ1-2
CASSLGDRVANYGYTF
TGCGCCAGCAGCTTGGGGGACAGGGTGGCTAACTATGGCTACACCTTC
>.|TRBV6-5|TRBD1|TRBJ1-3
CASSVQGVGNTIYF
TGTGCCAGCAGCGTACAGGGGGTCGGGAACACCATATATTTT
>.|TRBV21-1|.|TRBJ2-5
CASSNLVSQETQYF
TGTGCCAGCAGCAATCTCGTCAGCCAAGAGACCCAGTACTTC
>once|TRBV5-1|.|TRBJ1-1
CASSLGSLNGNTEAFF
TGCGCCAGCAGCTTGGGCTCCTTAAACGGTAACACTGAAGCTTTCTTT
>.|TRBV2|.|TRBJ2-6
CASTGGTESSGANVLTF
TGTGCCAGCACCGGTGGCACCGAAAGCTCTGGGGCCAACGTCCTGACTTTC
>.|TRBV11-2|.|TRBJ2-1
CASSFVHEQFF
TGTGCCAGCAGCTTCGTTCATGAGCAGTTCTTC
>.|TRBV28|.|TRBJ2-7
CASSLRQVSYEQYF
TGTGCCAGCAGTTTGAGACAGGTCTCCTACGAGCAGTACTTC
>.|TRBV30|TRBD2|TRBJ2-5
CAWLSAGVRETQYF
TGTGCCTGGCTAAGCGCGGGAGTTCGAGAGACCCAGTACTTC
>once|TRBV15|.|TRBJ1-4
CATSAYDTNEKLFF
TGTGCCACCAGCGCCTACGACACTAATGAAAAACTGTTTTTT
>few|TRBV28|.|TRBJ1-1
CASSLRITGIIEAFF
TGTGCCAGCAGTTTACGGATAACAGGAATAATTGAAGCTTTCTTT
>.|TRBV19|TRBD2|TRBJ2-7
CASSPTRLAGGPGEQYF
TGTGCCAGTAGTCCCACCCGACTAGCGGGAGGGCCGGGGGAGCAGTACTTC
>.|TRBV30|TRBD2|TRBJ2-5
CAWSGLAGTSETQYF
TGTGCCTGGAGTGGACTAGCGGGCACGTCGGAGACCCAGTACTTC
>many|TRBV5-6|TRBD1|TRBJ2-7
CASSSHRDRGIVTYEQYF
TGTGCCAGCAGCTCCCACCGGGACAGGGGTATCGTTACCTACGAGCAGTACTTC
>many|TRBV7-8|TRBD1|TRBJ2-7
CASSQTGDSYEQYF
TGTGCCAGCAGCCAAACAGGGGACTCCTACGAGCAGTACTTC
>.|TRBV9|TRBD1|TRBJ2-7
CASSVDGQAFTYEQYF
TGTGCCAGCAGCGTAGATGGACAGGCTTTTACCTACGAGCAGTACTTC
>.|TRBV5-4|.|TRBJ2-7
CASSTSPGSSYEQYF
TGTGCCAGCAGCACGAGCCCGGGCTCAAGCTACGAGCAGTACTTC
>.|TRBV19|TRBD1|TRBJ1-4
CASSLPAGQGGGRVFF
TGTGCCAGTAGTCTCCCGGCGGGACAGGGAGGTGGTCGGGTGTTTTTT
>.|TRBV5-6|.|TRBJ2-5
CASSLRETQYF
TGTGCCAGCAGCTTAAGAGAGACCCAGTACTTC
>.|TRBV15|.|TRBJ2-1
CATSSAGEQFF
TGTGCCACCAGCTCCGCTGGTGAGCAGTTCTTC